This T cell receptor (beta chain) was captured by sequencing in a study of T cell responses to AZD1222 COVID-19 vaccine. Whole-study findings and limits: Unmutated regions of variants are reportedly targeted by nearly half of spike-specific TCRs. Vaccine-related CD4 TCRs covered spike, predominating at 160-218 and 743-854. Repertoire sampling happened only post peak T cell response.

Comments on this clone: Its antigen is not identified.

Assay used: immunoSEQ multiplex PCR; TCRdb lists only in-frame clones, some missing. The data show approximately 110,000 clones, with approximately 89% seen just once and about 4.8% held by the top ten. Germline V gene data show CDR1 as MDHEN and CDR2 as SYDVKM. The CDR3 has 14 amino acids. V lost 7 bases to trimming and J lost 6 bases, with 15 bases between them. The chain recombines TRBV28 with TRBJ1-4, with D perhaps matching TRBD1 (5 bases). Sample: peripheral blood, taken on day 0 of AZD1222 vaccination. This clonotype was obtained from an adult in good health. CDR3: CASTHGAIHEKLFF. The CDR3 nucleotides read TGTGCCAGCACCCATGGGGCGATCCATGAAAAACTGTTTTTT.